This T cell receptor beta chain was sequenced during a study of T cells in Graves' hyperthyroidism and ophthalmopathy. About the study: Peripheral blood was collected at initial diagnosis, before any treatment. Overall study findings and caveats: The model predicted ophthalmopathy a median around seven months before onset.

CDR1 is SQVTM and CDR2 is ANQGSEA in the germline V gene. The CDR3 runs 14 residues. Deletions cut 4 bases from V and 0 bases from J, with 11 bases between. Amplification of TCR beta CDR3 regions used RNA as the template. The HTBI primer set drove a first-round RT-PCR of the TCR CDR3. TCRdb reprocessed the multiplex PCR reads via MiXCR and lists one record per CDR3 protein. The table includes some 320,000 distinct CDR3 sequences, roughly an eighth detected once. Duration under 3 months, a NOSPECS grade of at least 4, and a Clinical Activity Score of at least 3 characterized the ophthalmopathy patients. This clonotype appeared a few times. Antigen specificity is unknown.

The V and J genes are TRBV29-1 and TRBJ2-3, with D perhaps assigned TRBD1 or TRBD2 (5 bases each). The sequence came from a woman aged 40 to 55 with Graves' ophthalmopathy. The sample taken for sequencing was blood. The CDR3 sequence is CSVVARGSTDTQYF. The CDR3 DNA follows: TGCAGCGTTGTCGCTCGGGGCAGCACAGATACGCAGTATTTT.